These 28 T cell receptor beta chains share one sample of origin, sequenced in a study of CD8 T cells in Susac syndrome. RNA, at about 0.5 to 1 ug, was reverse transcribed with random hexamers. TCRdb passed the immunoSEQ multiplex PCR reads through MiXCR, listing each CDR3 protein once. In the table there are 140,000 or so distinct CDR3 sequences, around 96% of which are singletons. The material sequenced was CD4+ T cells from PBMCs. Receptor source: a human donor with multiple sclerosis.

The CDR3 DNA follows: TGTGCCACCAGCAGAGATGACAGCAATTCACCCCTCCACTTT. Residues: CATSRDDSNSPLHF. This chain links TRBV15 with TRBJ1-6; D possibly corresponds to TRBD1 (5 bases). This CDR3 contains 14 residues. Trimming stripped 0 bases from V and 7 bases from J, with 7 bases between. Germline V gene data show CDR1 as LNHNV and CDR2 as YYDKDF (reference sequence).

The chain carries TRBV12-3 or TRBV12-4 and TRBJ1-1; the D is unclear. CDR3 size: 13 residues. The germline V and J ends were trimmed by 5 bases and 0 bases, with 7 bases remaining between them. CDR3 loop: CASSRTLNTEAFF. The CDR3, as DNA: TGTGCCAGCAGTCGTACTTTGAACACTGAAGCTTTCTTT.

This clonotype appeared a single time. The rearrangement joins TRBV19 to TRBJ2-1; D possibly corresponds to TRBD2 (5 bases). This CDR3 comprises 14 residues. V was trimmed by 2 bases and J by 7 bases, leaving 12 bases between them. Germline-derived CDR1 and CDR2 are LNHDA and SQIVND (reference sequence). Here the CDR3 reads CASSIRRVGNEQFF. In nucleotides, the CDR3 is TGTGCCAGTAGTATAAGGCGGGTTGGGAATGAGCAGTTCTTC.

This chain joins TRBV15 and TRBJ1-6; TRBD1 might be the D (6 bases). Trimming took 5 bases from V and 6 from J, leaving 14 bases between them. Germline V CDR1 and CDR2: LNHNV, YYDKDF (reference sequence). This CDR3 spans 15 amino acids. DNA for the CDR3: TGTGCCACCAGCCAGAGCACACAGGGTAATTCACCCCTCCACTTT. Protein sequence: CATSQSTQGNSPLHF.

V and J are TRBV28 and TRBJ1-4, with D possibly TRBD1 on 6 matching bases. This CDR3 has 14 residues. Per the germline V gene, CDR1 is MDHEN and CDR2 is SYDVKM. With 6 bases removed from V and 5 bases from J, the gap between germline ends came to 13 bases. The CDR3 DNA reads as TGTGCCAGCAGCGCCGGGGGCCTCAATGAAAAACTGTTTTTT. It codes for CASSAGGLNEKLFF.

The chain is built from TRBV6-5 and TRBJ2-7; D is possibly TRBD1 or TRBD2 (5 bases each). Germline CDR1 reads MNHEY; CDR2 reads SVGAGI. CDR3 length: 14 amino acids. Trimming cost V 6 bases and J 0 bases, with 12 bases left between them. CDR3 loop: CASRGTGSSYEQYF. In DNA form, the CDR3 reads TGTGCCAGCAGAGGGACGGGGAGCTCCTACGAGCAGTACTTC.

V and J are TRBV6-2 or TRBV6-3 and TRBJ2-2; no clear D. This CDR3 comprises 11 residues. CDR1 MNHEY and CDR2 SVGEGT come from the germline V gene. V lost 6 bases and J 7 bases, leaving 6 bases between the germline ends. Here the CDR3 reads CASRIFGELFF. The CDR3, as DNA: TGTGCCAGCAGGATCTTCGGGGAGCTGTTTTTT.

The rearrangement uses TRBV19 and TRBJ2-7, with TRBD2 identical over 8 bases. This CDR3 is 12 amino acids long. Germline trimming cut 8 bases from V and 0 bases from J; bases unmatched to any gene: 0. Per germline, CDR1 LNHDA and CDR2 SQIVND (reference sequence). Here the CDR3 reads CASAGGSYEQYF. Here the CDR3 DNA reads TGTGCCAGTGCGGGAGGCTCCTACGAGCAGTACTTC.

This chain's CDR3 is CSVRHPAYEQYF. CDR3 bases: TGCAGCGTTCGTCACCCTGCCTACGAGCAGTACTTC. The chain links TRBV29-1 to TRBJ2-7; D call uncertain. Germline V CDR1 and CDR2: SQVTM, ANQGSEA. V gave up 5 bases and J gave up 2 bases, with 10 bases separating them. CDR3 length equals 12 residues.

The CDR3 is CASSYVGAKNIQYF. The CDR3 DNA reads TGTGCCAGCAGTTACGTCGGGGCCAAAAACATTCAGTACTTC. The V gene is TRBV6-6, the J gene TRBJ2-4; D not certain. Trimming cost V 2 bases and J 1 base, with 6 bases left between them. The CDR3 sequence is 14 residues long. The V gene's germline CDR1 is MNHNY and CDR2 SVGAGI (reference sequence).

The gene calls are TRBV12-3 or TRBV12-4 and TRBJ2-7, with 9 bases aligning to TRBD1. This CDR3 has 14 residues. With V trimmed by 1 base and J by 4 bases, 2 bases remained unmatched. Written as DNA, the CDR3 is TGTGCCAGCAGTTTAGGGGACAGGGCGTACGAGCAGTACTTC. This sequence encodes CASSLGDRAYEQYF.

CDR3 sequence reads: CASSSNNSPLHF. The CDR3 nucleotides are TGTGCCAGCAGCTCAAATAATTCACCCCTCCACTTT. The chain recombines TRBV27 with TRBJ1-6; D ambiguous. The V and J ends lost 6 bases and 5 bases respectively, with 5 bases between them. Looked up from germline, CDR1 is MNHEY and CDR2 is SMNVEV (reference sequence). The CDR3 consists of 12 residues.

The chain has TRBV19 and TRBJ2-7, with D perhaps TRBD1 or TRBD2 (5 bases each). Looked up from germline, CDR1 is LNHDA and CDR2 is SQIVND (reference sequence). The CDR3 totals 15 residues. V shed 5 bases and J shed 3 bases, with 17 bases lying between them. CDR3 nucleotide sequence: TGTGCCAGTAGTCCCCGGGGACGGCCGAACTACGAGCAGTACTTC. Translation gives CASSPRGRPNYEQYF.

The chain is built from TRBV15 and TRBJ1-1, with D possibly TRBD1 on 5 matching bases. The length of the CDR3 is 14 residues. Germline V gene lookup returns CDR1 LNHNV and CDR2 YYDKDF (reference sequence). Trimming stripped 3 bases from V and 5 bases from J, with 13 bases between. CDR3 nucleotides: TGTGCCACCAGCAGGGAAGGGACGAAGACTGAAGCTTTCTTT. Protein: CATSREGTKTEAFF.

V and J are TRBV6-6 and TRBJ2-5; D unclear. Trimming cost V 10 bases and J 2 bases, with 14 bases left between them. Germline CDR1 is MNHNY and CDR2 is SVGAGI (reference sequence). This CDR3 is built from 13 residues. CDR3 in amino acids: CATRNGVQETQYF. The CDR3 nucleotides read TGTGCCACCAGGAATGGGGTACAAGAGACCCAGTACTTC.

The chain combines TRBV7-9 with TRBJ2-1; 12 bases are a match to TRBD2. CDR1 and CDR2 from the germline V gene are SEHNR and FQNEAQ (reference sequence). Unmatched junction bases numbered 10, after V lost 7 bases and J lost 9 bases. The CDR3 has 15 residues. The CDR3 reads CASTLTSGSLGEQFF. As DNA, the CDR3 is TGTGCCAGCACCCTGACTAGCGGGAGTCTGGGTGAGCAGTTCTTC.

This chain links TRBV7-2 with TRBJ2-5; D is tentatively TRBD1 or TRBD2 (5 bases each). V was clipped by 5 bases and J by 5 bases, with 12 bases between them. Germline loops: CDR1 SGHTA, CDR2 FQGNSA. There are 13 residues in the CDR3. As DNA, the CDR3 is TGTGCCAGCAGCCGGGACCTATGGGAGACCCAGTACTTC. Its protein is CASSRDLWETQYF.

V is TRBV20-1 and J is TRBJ2-1; 8 positions match TRBD2. Germline CDR1 DFQATT, CDR2 SNEGSKA (reference sequence). Germline trimming cut 2 bases from V and 1 base from J; bases unmatched to any gene: 7. The CDR3 spans 16 residues. The DNA for the CDR3 is TGCAGTGCTAGAATCGGAGCGGGAGCATCCTACAATGAGCAGTTCTTC. This codes for CSARIGAGASYNEQFF.

The chain joins TRBV20-1 to TRBJ2-7, with 8 bases lining up with TRBD2. This CDR3 contains 12 residues. The V gene's germline CDR1 is DFQATT and CDR2 SNEGSKA (reference sequence). V lost 7 bases to trimming and J lost 4 bases; unmatched junction nucleotides: 6. The chain's CDR3 is CSGSGRGYEQYF. For the CDR3, the DNA is TGCAGTGGCTCCGGGAGGGGATACGAGCAGTACTTC.

The chain employs TRBV29-1 and TRBJ2-6, with D hard to call. The germline V and J ends were trimmed by 6 bases and 4 bases, with 16 bases remaining between them. CDR3 size: 15 residues. The V gene's germline CDR1 is SQVTM and CDR2 ANQGSEA. The CDR3 loop is CSVYGVGTGANVLTF. The CDR3 DNA reads TGCAGCGTCTACGGAGTGGGTACAGGGGCCAACGTCCTGACTTTC.

The chain uses TRBV28 and TRBJ2-7; tentatively, D is TRBD1 (5 bases). Germline values: CDR1 MDHEN, CDR2 SYDVKM. The CDR3 contains 14 residues. V was pared by 4 bases and J by 2 bases, with 12 bases between. The CDR3 sequence is CASSSPDKTYEQYF. The CDR3 DNA sequence: TGTGCCAGCAGTTCTCCGGACAAGACCTACGAGCAGTACTTC.

The rearrangement links TRBV25-1 to TRBJ1-2; 7 positions match TRBD1. The CDR3 loop spans 14 amino acids. CDR1 and CDR2 (germline): MGHDK, SYGVNS. The V gene end was trimmed by 8 bases and the J gene end by 8 bases; junction bases not matched to a gene: 14. The CDR3 protein is CASARTGVTLGYTF. In nucleotides, the CDR3 is TGTGCCAGCGCCCGGACAGGTGTTACGTTGGGCTACACCTTC.

In this sample, this clonotype turned up once. The chain couples TRBV15 to TRBJ2-5; TRBD1 matches 10 bases. Germline V CDR1 and CDR2: LNHNV, YYDKDF (reference sequence). With 4 bases clipped from V and 2 bases from J, the junction kept 1 base outside the gene matches. CDR3 length: 14 amino acids. The CDR3 coding sequence is TGTGCCACCAGCAAGGGACAGGGGCAAGAGACCCAGTACTTC. This translates into CATSKGQGQETQYF.

The genes are TRBV20-1 and TRBJ1-2; tentative D call: TRBD1 (6 bases). Per germline, CDR1 DFQATT and CDR2 SNEGSKA (reference sequence). CDR3 length: 13 amino acids. Trimming took off 4 bases at V and 2 bases at J, with 11 bases between the two ends. CDR3 loop: CSATGGRNYGYTF. The CDR3 DNA reads as TGCAGTGCTACTGGGGGCAGAAACTATGGCTACACCTTC.

This clonotype was detected once. The CDR3 nucleotides are TGTGCCACCAGTGACCCGGCACCGGGACAGGGCAATGAGCAGTTCTTC. It codes for CATSDPAPGQGNEQFF. The chain carries TRBV24-1 and TRBJ2-1, with 9 bases matching TRBD1. With 4 bases clipped from V and 6 bases from J, the junction kept 9 bases outside the gene matches. The CDR3 spans 16 residues. Germline V gives CDR1 KGHDR, CDR2 SFDVKD.

The chain carries TRBV7-9 and TRBJ2-7; TRBD1 agrees at 7 bases. CDR3 length: 13 residues. V shed 5 bases, J shed 6 bases, and the junction held 7 bases outside the gene matches. Per the germline V gene, CDR1 is SEHNR and CDR2 is FQNEAQ (reference sequence). The CDR3 DNA follows: TGTGCCAGCAGCGAAACACAGGGGACCGAGCAGTACTTC. Protein product: CASSETQGTEQYF.

The J gene is TRBJ2-6, the V gene TRBV3-1; D is unresolved. From germline, CDR1 is LGHDT and CDR2 YNNKEL (reference sequence). There are 23 residues in the CDR3. Trimming left V 4 bases short and J 2 bases short, with 33 bases between. The CDR3 reads CASSRITPGRRPLIKAGANVLTF. The CDR3 DNA reads as TGTGCCAGCAGCCGAATCACTCCTGGACGGCGCCCTCTAATTAAGGCTGGGGCCAACGTCCTGACTTTC.

This clonotype was counted a single time. This CDR3 reads CASSLEGREAFF. DNA of the CDR3: TGTGCCAGCAGTTTGGAAGGGCGAGAAGCTTTCTTT. V and J are TRBV12-3 or TRBV12-4 and TRBJ1-1; D ambiguous. The CDR3 is 12 residues long. Trimming took off 3 bases at V and 8 bases at J, with 10 bases between the two ends.